Listed below are T cell receptor beta chains from one sample, sequenced in a study of blood T cell repertoires in COVID-19. Some clones are missing from TCRdb's copy, which holds only in-frame ones; the method was immunoSEQ multiplex PCR. This sample has 300,000 to 450,000 clones, with around 84% found just once. Sequencing was done on a sample of peripheral blood. All receptors come from a human donor with acute or convalescent COVID-19. The donor label of this sample is uncertain. Both conserved end residues are part of each CDR3. Each record gives: CDR3 length, D gene, J gene, V gene, clone size, CDR3 protein, CDR3 DNA. A D gene is named only where the DNA matches it firmly. The listing skips clone size in some rows; elsewhere it reads once, few, many or a size class.

length: 15; D: TRBD2; J: TRBJ2-6; V: TRBV6-2/TRBV6-3; size: -; CDR3: CASSRGGSGANVLTF; DNA: TGTGCCAGCAGCCGGGGGGGGTCTGGGGCCAACGTCCTGACTTTC
length: 14; D: -; J: TRBJ2-7; V: TRBV7-9; size: -; CDR3: CASSPGLNSYEQYF; DNA: TGTGCCAGCAGCCCAGGACTGAACTCCTACGAGCAGTACTTC
length: 14; D: -; J: TRBJ1-1; V: TRBV29-1; size: -; CDR3: CSAVIGRVGGEAFF; DNA: TGCAGCGCCGTAATCGGACGCGTCGGGGGGGAAGCTTTCTTT
length: 14; D: -; J: TRBJ1-1; V: TRBV7-9; size: -; CDR3: CASSLHEGNTEAFF; DNA: TGTGCCAGCAGCTTACATGAGGGGAACACTGAAGCTTTCTTT
length: 14; D: TRBD2; J: TRBJ2-7; V: TRBV28; size: -; CDR3: CASRPGGTSYEQYF; DNA: TGTGCCAGCAGACCGGGGGGGACCTCCTACGAGCAGTACTTC
length: 13; D: -; J: TRBJ1-1; V: TRBV19; size: -; CDR3: CASSISLNTEAFF; DNA: TGTGCCAGTAGTATCAGTCTGAACACTGAAGCTTTCTTT
length: 15; D: TRBD1; J: TRBJ1-1; V: TRBV10-1; size: -; CDR3: CASSQASGQYTEAFF; DNA: TGCGCCAGCAGCCAAGCATCGGGACAGTACACTGAAGCTTTCTTT
length: 13; D: TRBD2; J: TRBJ2-7; V: TRBV2; size: -; CDR3: CASLLAVSYEQYF; DNA: TGTGCCAGCCTACTAGCGGTATCCTACGAGCAGTACTTC
length: 18; D: -; J: TRBJ1-2; V: TRBV7-2; size: -; CDR3: CASSDLEPYRVSLYGYTF; DNA: TGTGCCAGCAGCGACCTCGAGCCCTACAGGGTGTCCCTCTATGGCTACACCTTC
length: 12; D: -; J: TRBJ1-2; V: TRBV7-9; size: -; CDR3: CASSSRGYGYTF; DNA: TGTGCCAGCAGCTCCCGAGGCTATGGCTACACCTTC
length: 18; D: TRBD1; J: TRBJ1-2; V: TRBV9; size: -; CDR3: CASSVGSLGTGFSGGYTF; DNA: TGTGCCAGCAGCGTAGGGTCACTCGGGACAGGGTTCTCTGGTGGCTACACCTTC
length: 13; D: -; J: TRBJ1-2; V: TRBV25-1; size: -; CDR3: CASSEFSDYGYTF; DNA: TGTGCCAGCAGTGAATTTTCAGACTATGGCTACACCTTC
length: 15; D: -; J: TRBJ2-7; V: TRBV7-8; size: -; CDR3: CASSLVPDSSYEQYF; DNA: TGTGCCAGCAGCTTAGTTCCCGACAGCTCCTACGAGCAGTACTTC
length: 16; D: -; J: TRBJ2-1; V: TRBV28; size: -; CDR3: CASSPRGASSYNEQFF; DNA: TGTGCCAGCAGTCCCCGAGGAGCTAGCTCCTACAATGAGCAGTTCTTC
length: 14; D: TRBD1; J: TRBJ2-3; V: TRBV18; size: -; CDR3: CASSPGQGTDTQYF; DNA: TGTGCCAGCTCACCGGGACAGGGCACAGATACGCAGTATTTT
length: 16; D: -; J: TRBJ1-1; V: TRBV2; size: -; CDR3: CASFYETGRGANEAFF; DNA: TGTGCCAGCTTCTACGAAACAGGGAGAGGTGCCAATGAAGCTTTCTTT
length: 16; D: TRBD2; J: TRBJ2-2; V: TRBV27; size: once; CDR3: CASSASGRANTGELFF; DNA: TGTGCCAGCAGTGCGAGCGGGAGGGCCAACACCGGGGAGCTGTTTTTT
length: 13; D: -; J: TRBJ2-3; V: TRBV19; size: -; CDR3: CASSIGRGDTQYF; DNA: TGTGCCAGTAGTATTGGGCGGGGAGATACGCAGTATTTT
length: 17; D: TRBD1; J: TRBJ1-1; V: TRBV5-1; size: -; CDR3: CASSRKQGAMESTEAFF; DNA: TGCGCCAGCAGCCGTAAACAGGGGGCGATGGAGAGCACTGAAGCTTTCTTT
length: 15; D: TRBD1; J: TRBJ1-1; V: TRBV7-9; size: once; CDR3: CASSFGDRVGTEAFF; DNA: TGTGCCAGCAGCTTCGGGGACAGGGTCGGCACTGAAGCTTTCTTT
length: 15; D: -; J: TRBJ2-5; V: TRBV1; size: -; CDR3: CTSSIGLRYQETQYF; DNA: TGCACCAGCAGCATTGGACTACGGTACCAAGAGACCCAGTACTTC
length: 12; D: TRBD1; J: TRBJ1-6; V: TRBV6-5; size: -; CDR3: CASSGTAPLLHF; DNA: TGTGCCAGCAGCGGGACAGCACCATTACTCCACTTT
length: 16; D: TRBD2; J: TRBJ2-1; V: TRBV25-1; size: -; CDR3: CASGRTGTRSYNEQFF; DNA: TGTGCCAGCGGAAGAACCGGGACTAGATCCTACAATGAGCAGTTCTTC
length: 14; D: -; J: TRBJ2-7; V: TRBV9; size: -; CDR3: CASSDGQGIHEQYF; DNA: TGTGCCAGCAGCGATGGGCAGGGTATCCACGAGCAGTACTTC
length: 14; D: -; J: TRBJ2-7; V: TRBV6-6; size: -; CDR3: CASRNERLSYEQYF; DNA: TGTGCCAGCAGGAATGAGCGCTTGTCCTACGAGCAGTACTTC
length: 15; D: -; J: TRBJ1-1; V: TRBV7-9; size: once; CDR3: CASSLAGGRDTEAFF; DNA: TGTGCCAGCAGCTTAGCCGGGGGTAGGGACACTGAAGCTTTCTTT
length: 15; D: TRBD2; J: TRBJ2-7; V: TRBV9; size: -; CDR3: CASSVTSGSRSEQYF; DNA: TGTGCCAGCAGCGTAACTAGCGGGAGTAGATCCGAGCAGTACTTC
length: 11; D: -; J: TRBJ2-1; V: TRBV5-6; size: once; CDR3: CASSLVFEQFF; DNA: TGTGCCAGCAGCTTGGTCTTTGAGCAGTTCTTC